The following is a T cell receptor (beta chain) sequence with its context. Antigen unknown. The CDR3 loop spans 14 amino acids. Trimming at V came to 5 bases and at J to 2 bases, leaving 3 bases not matched to a gene. Germline V gene lookup returns CDR1 MNHEY and CDR2 SVGAGI. In TCRdb, the reads were re-called with MiXCR into one record per CDR3 protein. The sample records just under 550,000 distinct CDR3 sequences, more than 25% being singletons. This entry is derived from a study of T cell repertoires in cytomegalovirus infection. Points from the study as a whole: Based on cumulative public TCR beta family frequency, carriers of CMV plus the relevant HLA were identified.

Sequenced sample: PBMCs. The receptor comes from a human donor in good health (CMV status not recorded). Some clones in this sample may be carry-over from other donors' samples. The chain combines TRBV6-5 with TRBJ2-1, with 7 nucleotides matching TRBD2. Here the CDR3 DNA reads TGTGCCAGCAGTGCCGGGGGGACCTACAATGAGCAGTTCTTC. Translating gives CASSAGGTYNEQFF.